This TCR beta chain was sequenced during a study of blood T cell repertoires in COVID-19. Study information: Samples came from the United States, Italy and Spain, spanning acute and convalescent COVID-19.

The repertoire was sequenced with immunoSEQ multiplex PCR; TCRdb's copy has only in-frame clones and lacks some. The sample lists about 150,000 clones; roughly 89% were seen once. Germline CDR1 and CDR2: LGHNA and YSLEER. Trimming at V came to 4 bases and at J to 5 bases, leaving 6 bases not matched to a gene. The CDR3 has 15 amino acids. The study recruited people aged 18 to 89 years across approximately 24 US areas. Specimen: PBMCs or T cells enriched from blood (not recorded which). This TCR derives from a man between 50 and 59 years old who had recovered from COVID-19. This chain uses TRBV4-3 with TRBJ2-3; 10 positions agree with TRBD2. The CDR3 reads CASSLSGGAKDTQYF. In DNA form, the CDR3 reads TGCGCCAGCAGCCTGAGCGGGGGGGCGAAAGATACGCAGTATTTT.